Below, 9 T cell receptor beta chains from the same sample are listed, as sequenced in a study of T cell responses to AZD1222 COVID-19 vaccine. TCRdb keeps only in-frame clones here, not all; method: immunoSEQ multiplex PCR. The sample holds about 110,000 clones; roughly 90% are singletons and the top ten take 15%. Sequencing was performed on peripheral blood, taken 28 days after the second AZD1222 dose. The source is an adult who received the AZD1222 COVID-19 vaccine.

This clone showed up just once. The chain joins TRBV10-1 to TRBJ2-3; 7 nucleotides align to TRBD1. With V trimmed by 4 bases and J by 3 bases, 7 bases remained unmatched. CDR1 is WNHNN and CDR2 is SYGVQD in the germline V gene (reference sequence). CDR3 length equals 15 residues. The CDR3 reads CASSGNRGLTDTQYF. In nucleotides, the CDR3 is TGCGCCAGCAGTGGGAACAGGGGTTTGACAGATACGCAGTATTTT.

The V gene is TRBV14, the J gene TRBJ1-2; 7 bases are a match to TRBD1. Trimming cost V 5 bases and J 4 bases; bases outside gene matches: 4. The CDR3 contains 13 residues. In germline, CDR1 is SGHDN, CDR2 FVKESK. CDR3 sequence reads: CASSSTGAYGYTF. The CDR3 nucleotides are TGTGCCAGCAGCTCAACAGGGGCCTATGGCTACACCTTC.

The V and J genes are TRBV27 and TRBJ2-7; D may be TRBD2 (5 bases). The germline V gene encodes CDR1 MNHEY and CDR2 SMNVEV (reference sequence). The V end was cut by 0 bases, the J end by 0 bases, with 18 bases between. This CDR3 contains 18 residues. CDR3 DNA sequence: TGTGCCAGCAGTTTATCGACCCCCCGACTCGCGGGCTCCTACGAGCAGTACTTC. Amino acids: CASSLSTPRLAGSYEQYF.

The J gene is TRBJ2-2, the V gene TRBV27; TRBD1 agrees at 7 bases. The V gene end was trimmed by 5 bases and the J gene end by 5 bases; junction bases not matched to a gene: 8. CDR3 length equals 15 residues. Per the germline V gene, CDR1 is MNHEY and CDR2 is SMNVEV (reference sequence). The CDR3 bases are TGTGCCAGCAGTCAACCAGGGGGTTGGACCGGGGAGCTGTTTTTT. Translated: CASSQPGGWTGELFF.

V is TRBV11-2 and J is TRBJ2-2; D might be TRBD1 (6 bases). The CDR3 runs 16 residues. V was clipped by 5 bases and J by 5 bases, with 18 bases between them. Germline V CDR1 and CDR2: SGHAT, FQNNGV. CDR3 coding DNA: TGTGCCAGCAGCACCCCACAGGGAATCGAGACCGGGGAGCTGTTTTTT. Residues: CASSTPQGIETGELFF.

The gene calls are TRBV28 and TRBJ2-2; TRBD1 matches at 8 bases. Unmatched junction bases numbered 4, after V lost 3 bases and J lost 4 bases. This CDR3 comprises 15 residues. The germline V gene has CDR1 MDHEN and CDR2 SYDVKM. Written as DNA, the CDR3 is TGTGCCAGCAGTTTCTCAGGGGGCCGCACCGGGGAGCTGTTTTTT. This translates into CASSFSGGRTGELFF.

The rearrangement joins TRBV7-9 to TRBJ1-2; D gene ambiguous. Deletions cut 4 bases from V and 5 bases from J, with 14 bases between. The germline V gene has CDR1 SEHNR and CDR2 FQNEAQ (reference sequence). CDR3 length: 14 amino acids. This CDR3 is CASSSLRTEYGYTF. Written as DNA, the CDR3 is TGTGCCAGCAGCTCCCTCCGGACTGAGTATGGCTACACCTTC.

The J gene is TRBJ1-1, the V gene TRBV11-2; D remains ambiguous. The germline V gene encodes CDR1 SGHAT and CDR2 FQNNGV. Trimming cost V 0 bases and J 6 bases, with 5 bases left between them. The CDR3 has 12 residues. The CDR3 DNA reads as TGTGCCAGCAGCTTAGATCCTGCTGAAGCTTTCTTT. It codes for CASSLDPAEAFF.

This sequence joins TRBV5-1 and TRBJ2-7; the match to TRBD1 covers 12 bases. J lost 6 bases, V lost 1 base, and 5 bases had no gene match. Germline-derived CDR1 and CDR2 are SGHRS and YFSETQ. The CDR3 consists of 15 residues. The CDR3 DNA reads TGCGCCAGCAGCTTGTGGGGACAGGGGGCGTCCGAGCAGTACTTC. Its translation is CASSLWGQGASEQYF.